What follows are 16 T cell receptor beta chains derived from one specimen sequenced in a study of CD8+CD57+ T cells in acquired aplastic anemia. The template for TCR beta VDJ and CDR3 sequence profiling was genomic DNA. Each CDR3 protein gets one entry after TCRdb re-called the reads with MiXCR. Of roughly 180,000 distinct CDR3 sequences in the sample, over 60% are singletons; the top ten hold 46%. Sequencing was performed on sorted CD4+, CD8+, or CD8+CD57+ T cells (not recorded which) from PBMCs. These receptors all stem from a human donor with severe aplastic anemia or a healthy control (not recorded which).

About this clonotype itself: The CDR3 ends on some other residue instead of the conserved phenylalanine or tryptophan, so this is likely a read error. V and J are TRBV15 and TRBJ2-7, with 7 bases aligning to TRBD2. This CDR3 is built from 15 residues. Germline lookup yields CDR1 LNHNV and CDR2 YYDKDF (reference sequence). DNA of the CDR3: TGTACCACCAGCGGGACTTTACTACCTACCTACGAGCAGTACCTC. Translated: CTTSGTLLPTYEQYL.

This clonotype was seen a few times. The chain carries TRBV9 and TRBJ2-1; the match to TRBD2 covers 8 bases. The germline CDR1 and CDR2 sequences are SGDLS and YYNGEE. This CDR3 is 16 amino acids long. Trimming cost V 5 bases and J 4 bases; bases outside gene matches: 11. The CDR3 spells CASSLGGGPFYNEQFF. DNA of the CDR3: TGTGCCAGCAGTTTAGGCGGGGGGCCGTTTTACAATGAGCAGTTCTTC.

This clonotype was seen many times. V gene TRBV19 combines with J gene TRBJ2-5, with 7 bases fitting TRBD2. The CDR3 consists of 16 residues. Germline V CDR1 and CDR2: LNHDA, SQIVND (reference sequence). V gave up 5 bases and J gave up 4 bases; unmatched junction bases: 13. DNA for the CDR3: TGTGCCAGTAGTCCCGACCGGGAAGGGGAGGGAGAGACCCAGTACTTC. Translation: CASSPDREGEGETQYF.

This clonotype has a count of ten or more. The rearrangement links TRBV12-3 or TRBV12-4 to TRBJ1-5, with TRBD1 identical over 9 bases. J gave up 6 bases and V 2 bases, and 5 bases lay outside the gene matches. The CDR3 is 15 amino acids. CDR3 sequence (DNA): TGTGCCAGCAGTTTAACCGGGACAGGGATTCAGCCCCAGCATTTT. Protein product: CASSLTGTGIQPQHF.

The rearrangement uses TRBV19 and TRBJ2-7; D perhaps matches TRBD1 (6 bases). This CDR3 comprises 14 residues. Germline-derived CDR1 and CDR2 are LNHDA and SQIVND (reference sequence). Trimming shortened V by 3 bases and J by 2 bases, and 11 bases separated the two germline ends. Here the CDR3 DNA reads TGTGCCAGTAGTATTGGGAAGGGGGCCTACGAGCAGTACTTC. It yields the protein CASSIGKGAYEQYF. Supplemented by reference TRBV19 and TRBJ2-7, the full variable domain reads DGGITQSPKYLFRKEGQNVTLSCEQNLNHDAMYWYRQDPGQGLRLIYYSQIVNDFQKGDIAEGYSVSREKKESFPLTVTSAQKNPTAFYLCASSIGKGAYEQYFGPGTRLTVT.

The gene calls are TRBV7-8 and TRBJ2-2, with D possibly matching TRBD2 (5 bases). With 3 bases removed from V and 4 bases from J, the gap between germline ends came to 9 bases. Germline CDR1 reads SGHVS; CDR2 reads FQNEAQ. This CDR3 comprises 14 residues. The CDR3 reads CASSLLAGTGELFF. Written as DNA, the CDR3 is TGTGCCAGCAGCTTGCTGGCGGGCACCGGGGAGCTGTTTTTT.

This clonotype was picked up many times. The rearrangement joins TRBV7-9 to TRBJ2-3; D remains ambiguous. From germline, CDR1 is SEHNR and CDR2 FQNEAQ (reference sequence). This CDR3 has 14 amino acids. V lost 4 bases and J lost 2, with 10 bases in between. The CDR3 nucleotides read TGTGCCAGCAGCTCCCCCCCCTCCACAGATACGCAGTATTTT. It codes for CASSSPPSTDTQYF. Variable domain in full (rest from reference TRBV7-9 and TRBJ2-3): DTGVSQNPRHKITKRGQNVTFRCDPISEHNRLYWYRQTLGQGPEFLTYFQNEAQLEKSRLLSDRFSAERPKGSFSTLEIQRTEQGDSAMYLCASSSPPSTDTQYFGPGTRLTVL.

The chain employs TRBV7-9 and TRBJ1-1; TRBD1 might be the D (6 bases). The CDR3 is made up of 14 amino acids. CDR1 is SEHNR, CDR2 FQNEAQ, per germline (reference sequence). Between the trimmed V and J ends, which lost 7 bases and 0 bases, there was a span of 12 bases. The CDR3 DNA follows: TGTGCCAGCAAGCTTGGGGGCATGAACACTGAAGCTTTCTTT. This encodes CASKLGGMNTEAFF.

As for this clonotype: Without the conserved terminal phenylalanine or tryptophan, this CDR3 likely stems from a read error. V and J are TRBV28 and TRBJ1-4, with 9 positions matching TRBD1. Looked up from germline, CDR1 is MDHEN and CDR2 is SYDVKM. V gave up 5 bases and J gave up 8 bases; unmatched junction bases: 9. The CDR3 totals 15 residues. The CDR3 DNA follows: TGTGCCAGCAGTCCTCCGGGACAGGGAGTAGAAAAACTGTTTATT. It translates to CASSPPGQGVEKLFI.

This chain links TRBV3-1 with TRBJ2-1; 11 bases map to TRBD2. This CDR3 spans 15 amino acids. Germline V CDR1 and CDR2: LGHDT, YNNKEL (reference sequence). Trimming cost V 4 bases and J 4 bases; bases outside gene matches: 3. The CDR3 nucleotides read TGTGCCAGCAGCCTCACTAGCGGGGGATACAATGAGCAGTTCTTC. Translation gives CASSLTSGGYNEQFF.

This clonotype has more than one count but fewer than ten. The rearrangement links TRBV29-1 to TRBJ2-7; the match to TRBD1 covers 7 bases. Germline assignment: CDR1 SQVTM and CDR2 ANQGSEA. V lost 7 bases and J lost 4; bases outside the gene matches: 4. The length of the CDR3 is 11 residues. CDR3: CSGRQGYEQYF. The CDR3 nucleotides read TGCAGCGGAAGACAGGGATACGAGCAGTACTTC.

The J gene is TRBJ1-2, the V gene TRBV20-1; D call uncertain. The CDR3 runs to 13 residues. Germline CDR1 is DFQATT and CDR2 is SNEGSKA (reference sequence). Trimming removed 6 bases from V and 8 bases from J, with 19 bases in between. The DNA for the CDR3 is TGCAGTGCCAGGCTCGGCCGGACCTTGGGCTACACCTTC. Its protein is CSARLGRTLGYTF.

This clonotype has ten or more counts. The chain links TRBV5-1 to TRBJ2-7, with D hard to call. The CDR3 is 15 amino acids. CDR1 SGHRS and CDR2 YFSETQ come from the germline V gene. V lost 0 bases, J lost 0 bases, and 10 bases lay in between. In nucleotides, the CDR3 is TGCGCCAGCAGCTTGGCAGCCGCGATCTCCTACGAGCAGTACTTC. Protein product: CASSLAAAISYEQYF.

This clonotype was seen more than once but under ten times. V gene TRBV5-6 combines with J gene TRBJ2-3; maybe TRBD2 (5 bases). This CDR3 is 15 amino acids long. Germline V gives CDR1 SGHDT, CDR2 YYEEEE. The V end lost 0 bases, the J end lost 0 bases, and 8 bases lay between the germline ends. CDR3 DNA: TGTGCCAGCAGCTTGGGTGGGAGTAGCACAGATACGCAGTATTTT. Its protein is CASSLGGSSTDTQYF.

The chain combines TRBV20-1 with TRBJ2-3; 12 bases are shared with TRBD2. Per germline, CDR1 DFQATT and CDR2 SNEGSKA (reference sequence). This CDR3 comprises 13 residues. With 4 bases clipped from V and 4 bases from J, the junction kept 0 bases outside the gene matches. The CDR3 DNA follows: TGCAGTGCTACTAGCGGGGGGGCAGATACGCAGTATTTT. Translating gives CSATSGGADTQYF.

V is TRBV7-4 and J is TRBJ2-7, with D perhaps TRBD2 (6 bases). The V end was cut by 8 bases, the J end by 3 bases, with 14 bases between. The CDR3 contains 13 residues. Germline V CDR1 and CDR2: SGHVT, SQSDAQ. The CDR3 spells CASRPDGSYEQYF. CDR3 sequence (DNA): TGTGCCAGCCGGCCTGACGGGAGCTACGAGCAGTACTTC. The variable domain in full, with the rest retrieved from reference TRBV7-4 and TRBJ2-7, is GAGVSQSPRYKVAKRGRDVALRCDSISGHVTLYWYRQTLGQGSEVLTYSQSDAQRDKSGRPSGRFSAERPERSVSTLKIQRTEQGDSAVYLCASRPDGSYEQYFGPGTRLTVT.